This T cell receptor beta chain was identified in a study of blood T cell repertoires in COVID-19. Germline lookup yields CDR1 MDHEN and CDR2 SYDVKM. The CDR3 has 13 amino acids. After removal of 8 bases from V and 5 bases from J, the junction contained 6 bases not matched to a gene. Original handling: Quantification of nucleated cells was approximated via reference gene primer amplification. Using immunoSEQ multiplex PCR, the repertoire was profiled, and TCRdb retains in-frame clones only, with some absent. For V, J and clone size, that table is used; D and trimming come from the DNA. The sample lists 200,000 to 300,000 clones; approximately 80% were seen once.

This sequence joins TRBV28 and TRBJ1-1; 9 bases map to TRBD1. Material: peripheral blood. This TCR derives from a woman over 75 with acute or convalescent COVID-19. This CDR3 is CASFEGQGTEAFF. The CDR3 DNA sequence: TGTGCCAGCTTCGAGGGACAGGGTACTGAAGCTTTCTTT.